This T cell receptor (beta chain) was observed in a study of T cells in localized non-small cell lung cancer. The data were produced by immunoSEQ multiplex PCR, yet TCRdb's version contains in-frame clones alone and is incomplete. The sample yields approximately 30,000 clones, 78% seen once. The CDR3 runs 11 residues. Trimming shortened V by 1 base and J by 5 bases, and 4 bases separated the two germline ends. Germline V lookup: CDR1 GTSNPN, CDR2 SVGIG (reference sequence). In the case of this clone: Antigen: not known.

Regarding the study as a whole: A raised T cell density in blood coincided with lengthier overall survival.

The TCR was taken from a male donor at least 60 years old with stage II squamous cell lung carcinoma. The sample here was peripheral blood, taken before any cancer treatment. V is TRBV30 and J is TRBJ2-3; D unclear. CDR3 sequence (DNA): TGTGCCTGGAGTGGAATAGATACGCAGTATTTT. This translates into CAWSGIDTQYF.